A selection of T cell receptor beta chains follows, all from one sample in a study of regulatory T cells in long-lasting Graves disease. MiXCR was run by TCRdb on the multiplex PCR reads, yielding one entry per CDR3 protein. The sample holds a few hundred thousand distinct CDR3 sequences, roughly 12% seen once. The same data also contributed to another study, on T cells in Graves' hyperthyroidism and ophthalmopathy.

This sample comprised peripheral blood mononuclear cells (PBMCs), obtained at new diagnosis, from a patient treated with antithyroid drugs. The receptors stem from a man between 25 and 39 years old with Graves disease. CDR3s include the opening cysteine and the closing phenylalanine or tryptophan. The D gene is left open where the match is weak. Size tells how often a clone was seen (once, few, many) or the class of an expanded clone, and some rows leave it out.

D gene,J gene,V gene,clone size,CDR3 DNA,CDR3 protein
TRBD2,TRBJ2-7,TRBV20-1,many,TGCAGTGCTACCCCTCAAGCGGGGCCTTCCTACGAGCAGTACTTC,CSATPQAGPSYEQYF
-,TRBJ2-3,TRBV5-1,-,TGCGCCAGCAGAGAGGACAGCCGTAGCACAGATACGCAGTATTTT,CASREDSRSTDTQYF
-,TRBJ2-7,TRBV5-1,many,TGCGCCAGCAGCTTGGCCTCCGGGGCGAGCTCCTACGAGCAGTACTTC,CASSLASGASSYEQYF
-,TRBJ2-3,TRBV27,many,TGTGCCAGCAGACCCCCGTGGCTTCTCGGGGCAGATACGCAGTATTTT,CASRPPWLLGADTQYF
-,TRBJ2-1,TRBV4-1,many,TGCGCCAGCAGCCAAGGGTACGGGGAGCCTGCCTACAATGAGCAGTTCTTC,CASSQGYGEPAYNEQFF
-,TRBJ2-2,TRBV6-1,-,TGTGCCAGCAGTGACACTAGTATCGACACCGGGGAGCTGTTTTTT,CASSDTSIDTGELFF
TRBD1,TRBJ1-1,TRBV5-1,-,TGCGCCAGCAGCAGCGGGACAGGCCGTGAAGCTTTCTTT,CASSSGTGREAFF
-,TRBJ2-5,TRBV19,-,TGTGCCAGTAGTACCGCGCATCCGTTGAAGACCCAGTACTTC,CASSTAHPLKTQYF
-,TRBJ1-5,TRBV28,many,TGTGCCAGCAGTTTATTGGTCAGATCCTATAGCAATCAGCCCCAGCATTTT,CASSLLVRSYSNQPQHF
-,TRBJ2-1,TRBV3-1,many,TGTGCCAGCGAGGGTGAGAGGGATGAGCAGTTCTTC,CASEGERDEQFF
-,TRBJ2-1,TRBV9,few,TGTGCCAGCAGCGAAAGGCTACAGGCCAACCGACTGCCACATGAGCAGTTCTTC,CASSERLQANRLPHEQFF
-,TRBJ1-2,TRBV20-1,many,TGCAGTGCTTCATCAGGGCCCGATGGCTACACCTTC,CSASSGPDGYTF
-,TRBJ1-6,TRBV19,once,TGTGCCACCTCCTGGAAAAGGGGGTCCAATTCACCCCTCCACTTT,CATSWKRGSNSPLHF
-,TRBJ1-2,TRBV9,-,TGTGCCAGCAGCCCCCGTGGGGGGGTAGTAGGTGGCTACACCTTC,CASSPRGGVVGGYTF
-,TRBJ2-2,TRBV7-9,many,TGTGCCAGCAGCTTATCCGAGAACACCGGGGAGCTGTTTTTT,CASSLSENTGELFF
-,TRBJ2-1,TRBV12-3/TRBV12-4,many,TGTGCCAGCAGTCAACCCCAAAGGTGGGGGGAGCAGTTCTTC,CASSQPQRWGEQFF
-,TRBJ2-1,TRBV3-1,few,TGTGCCGGCAGTAGAGAGGAGGATGAGCAGTTCTTC,CAGSREEDEQFF
TRBD1,TRBJ2-7,TRBV11-2,many,TGTGCCAGCAGCTTAGGGGGACAGGCCTACGAGCAGTACTTC,CASSLGGQAYEQYF